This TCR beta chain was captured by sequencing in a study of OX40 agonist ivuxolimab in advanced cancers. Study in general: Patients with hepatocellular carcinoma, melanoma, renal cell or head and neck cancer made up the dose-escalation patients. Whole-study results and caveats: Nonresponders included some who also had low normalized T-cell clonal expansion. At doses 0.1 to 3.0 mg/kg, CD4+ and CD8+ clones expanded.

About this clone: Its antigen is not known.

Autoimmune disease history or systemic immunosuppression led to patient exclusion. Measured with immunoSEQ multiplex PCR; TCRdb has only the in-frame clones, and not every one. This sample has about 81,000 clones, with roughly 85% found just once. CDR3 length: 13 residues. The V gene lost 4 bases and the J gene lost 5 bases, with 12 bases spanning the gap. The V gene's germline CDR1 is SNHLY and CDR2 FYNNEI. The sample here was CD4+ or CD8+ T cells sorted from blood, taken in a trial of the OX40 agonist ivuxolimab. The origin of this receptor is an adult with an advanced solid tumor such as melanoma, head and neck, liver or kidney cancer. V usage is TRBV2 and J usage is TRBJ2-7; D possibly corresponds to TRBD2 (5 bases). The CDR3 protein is CASSVWAGHEQYV. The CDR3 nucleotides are TGTGCCAGCAGTGTATGGGCGGGTCACGAGCAGTACGTC.